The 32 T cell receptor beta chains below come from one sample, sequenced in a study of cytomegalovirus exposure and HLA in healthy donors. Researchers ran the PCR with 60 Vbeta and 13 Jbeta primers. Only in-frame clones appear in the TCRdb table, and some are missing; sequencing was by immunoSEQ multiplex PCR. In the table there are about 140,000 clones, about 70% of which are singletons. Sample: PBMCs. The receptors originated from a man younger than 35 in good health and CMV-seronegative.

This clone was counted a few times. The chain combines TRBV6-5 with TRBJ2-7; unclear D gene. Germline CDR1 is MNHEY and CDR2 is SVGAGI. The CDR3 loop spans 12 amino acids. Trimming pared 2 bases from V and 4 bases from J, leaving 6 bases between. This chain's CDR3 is CASSYAGYEQYF. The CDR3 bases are TGTGCCAGCAGTTACGCCGGGTACGAGCAGTACTTC.

Here the CDR3 reads CASSAEGDRYNEQFF. CDR3 bases: TGTGCCAGCAGCGCCGAGGGTGACAGGTACAATGAGCAGTTCTTC. The rearrangement links TRBV9 to TRBJ2-1, with D perhaps matching TRBD1 (6 bases). Between the trimmed V and J ends, which lost 3 bases and 4 bases, there was a span of 14 bases. This CDR3 has 15 amino acids. Germline V lookup: CDR1 SGDLS, CDR2 YYNGEE.

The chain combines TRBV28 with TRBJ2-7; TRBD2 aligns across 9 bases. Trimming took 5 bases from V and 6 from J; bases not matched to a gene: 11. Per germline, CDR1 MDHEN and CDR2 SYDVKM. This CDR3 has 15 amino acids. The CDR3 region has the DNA TGTGCCAGCAGTGGACGGGGGACTAGCTACGGCGAGCAGTACTTC. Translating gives CASSGRGTSYGEQYF.

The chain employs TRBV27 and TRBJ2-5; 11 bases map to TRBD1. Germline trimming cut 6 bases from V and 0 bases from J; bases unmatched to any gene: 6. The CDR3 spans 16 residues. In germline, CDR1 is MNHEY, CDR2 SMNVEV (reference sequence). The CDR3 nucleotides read TGTGCCAGCAGCCGAGGGACAGGGGGTTACCAAGAGACCCAGTACTTC. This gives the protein CASSRGTGGYQETQYF.

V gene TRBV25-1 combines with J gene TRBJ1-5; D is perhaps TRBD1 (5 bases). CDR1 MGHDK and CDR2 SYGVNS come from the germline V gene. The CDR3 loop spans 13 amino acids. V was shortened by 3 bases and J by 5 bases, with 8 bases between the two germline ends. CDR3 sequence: CASSDTQDQPQHF. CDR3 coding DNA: TGTGCCAGCAGTGATACACAGGATCAGCCCCAGCATTTT.

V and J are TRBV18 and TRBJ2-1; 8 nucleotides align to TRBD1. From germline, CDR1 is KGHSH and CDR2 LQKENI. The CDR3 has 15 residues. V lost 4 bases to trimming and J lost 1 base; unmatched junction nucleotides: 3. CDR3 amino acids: CASSQTGGSYNEQFF. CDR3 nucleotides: TGTGCCAGCTCACAAACAGGGGGGTCCTACAATGAGCAGTTCTTC.

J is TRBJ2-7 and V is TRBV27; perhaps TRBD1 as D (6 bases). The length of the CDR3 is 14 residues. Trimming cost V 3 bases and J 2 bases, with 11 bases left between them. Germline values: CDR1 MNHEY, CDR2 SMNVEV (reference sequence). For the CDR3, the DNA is TGTGCCAGCAGTTTTTCGGCAGGGGCCTACGAGCAGTACTTC. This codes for CASSFSAGAYEQYF.

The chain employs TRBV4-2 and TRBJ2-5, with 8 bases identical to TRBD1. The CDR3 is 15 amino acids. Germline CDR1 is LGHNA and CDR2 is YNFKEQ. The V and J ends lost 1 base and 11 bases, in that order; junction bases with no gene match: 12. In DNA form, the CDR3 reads TGTGCCAGCAGCCAAGTCCAGGACAGGGCTGAGGAGCAGTACTTC. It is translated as CASSQVQDRAEEQYF.

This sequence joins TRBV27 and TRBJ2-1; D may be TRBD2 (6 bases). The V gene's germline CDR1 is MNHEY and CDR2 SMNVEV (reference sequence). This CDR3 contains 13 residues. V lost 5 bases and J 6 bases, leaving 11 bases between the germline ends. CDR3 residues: CASSATSLNEQFF. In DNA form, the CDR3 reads TGTGCCAGCAGTGCGACTAGTCTCAATGAGCAGTTCTTC.

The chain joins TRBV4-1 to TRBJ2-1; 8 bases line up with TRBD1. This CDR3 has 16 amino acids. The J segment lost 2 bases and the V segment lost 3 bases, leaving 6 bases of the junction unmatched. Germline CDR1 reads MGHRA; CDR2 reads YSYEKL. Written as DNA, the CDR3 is TGCGCCAGCAGCCATCCAGGGGGCCTCCCCTACAATGAGCAGTTCTTC. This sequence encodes CASSHPGGLPYNEQFF.

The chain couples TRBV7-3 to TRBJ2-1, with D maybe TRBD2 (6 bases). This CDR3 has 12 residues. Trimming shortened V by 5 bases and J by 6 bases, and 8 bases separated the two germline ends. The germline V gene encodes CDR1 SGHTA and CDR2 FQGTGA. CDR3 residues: CASSAGRNEQFF. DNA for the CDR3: TGTGCCAGCAGCGCGGGGCGCAATGAGCAGTTCTTC.

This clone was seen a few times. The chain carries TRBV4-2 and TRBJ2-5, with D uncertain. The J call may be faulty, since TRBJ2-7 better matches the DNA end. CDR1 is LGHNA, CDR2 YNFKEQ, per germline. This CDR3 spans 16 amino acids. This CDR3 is CASSQDPAQGTYEQYF. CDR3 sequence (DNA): TGTGCCAGCAGCCAAGATCCAGCGCAAGGTACCTACGAGCAGTACTTC.

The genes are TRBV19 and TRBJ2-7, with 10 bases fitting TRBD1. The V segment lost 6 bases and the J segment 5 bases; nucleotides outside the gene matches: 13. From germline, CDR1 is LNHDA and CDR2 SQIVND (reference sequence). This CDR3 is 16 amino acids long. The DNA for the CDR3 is TGTGCCAGTAGCCTTCTCCTCGGGACAGGGGTGGACGAGCAGTACTTC. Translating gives CASSLLLGTGVDEQYF.

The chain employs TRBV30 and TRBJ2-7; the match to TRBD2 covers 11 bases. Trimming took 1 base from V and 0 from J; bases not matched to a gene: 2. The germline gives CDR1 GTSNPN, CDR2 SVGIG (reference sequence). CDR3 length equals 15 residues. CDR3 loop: CAWSAGLAASYEQYF. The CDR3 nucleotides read TGTGCCTGGAGTGCGGGACTAGCGGCCTCCTACGAGCAGTACTTC.

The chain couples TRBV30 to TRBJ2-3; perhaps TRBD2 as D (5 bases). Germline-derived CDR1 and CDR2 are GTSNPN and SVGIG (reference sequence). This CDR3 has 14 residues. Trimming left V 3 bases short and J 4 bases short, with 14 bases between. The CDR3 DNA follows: TGTGCCTGGAGCCGGGGTAAGGCGGCAGATACGCAGTATTTT. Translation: CAWSRGKAADTQYF.

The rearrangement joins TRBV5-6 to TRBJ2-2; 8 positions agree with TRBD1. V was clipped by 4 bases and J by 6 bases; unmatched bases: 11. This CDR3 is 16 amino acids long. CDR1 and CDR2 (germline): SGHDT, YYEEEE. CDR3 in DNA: TGTGCCAGCAGCCAACCTCGGACAGGGTCGGCCGGGGAGCTGTTTTTT. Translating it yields CASSQPRTGSAGELFF.

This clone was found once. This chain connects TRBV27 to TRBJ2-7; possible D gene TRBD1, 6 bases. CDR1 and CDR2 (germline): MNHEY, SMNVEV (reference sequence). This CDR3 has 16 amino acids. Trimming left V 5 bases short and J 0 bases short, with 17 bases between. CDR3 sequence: CASSDLDSASSYEQYF. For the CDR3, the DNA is TGTGCCAGCAGTGACCTGGACAGCGCAAGCTCCTACGAGCAGTACTTC.

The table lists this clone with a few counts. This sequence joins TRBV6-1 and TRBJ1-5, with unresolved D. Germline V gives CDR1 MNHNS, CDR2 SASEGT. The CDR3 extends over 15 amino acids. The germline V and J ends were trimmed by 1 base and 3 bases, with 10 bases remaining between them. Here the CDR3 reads CASSEVGRPNQPQHF. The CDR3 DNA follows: TGTGCCAGCAGTGAAGTGGGCAGGCCCAATCAGCCCCAGCATTTT.

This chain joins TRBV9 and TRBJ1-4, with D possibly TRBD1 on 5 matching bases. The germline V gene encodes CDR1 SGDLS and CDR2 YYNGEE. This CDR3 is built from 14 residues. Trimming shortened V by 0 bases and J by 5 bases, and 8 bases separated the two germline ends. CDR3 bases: TGTGCCAGCAGCGTAGCTCACAGGAATGAAAAACTGTTTTTT. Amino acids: CASSVAHRNEKLFF.

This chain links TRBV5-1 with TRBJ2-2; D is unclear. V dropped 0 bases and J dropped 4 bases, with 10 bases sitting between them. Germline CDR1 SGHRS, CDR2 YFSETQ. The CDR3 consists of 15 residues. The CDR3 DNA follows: TGCGCCAGCAGCTTGGCGCAATGGAGCACCGGGGAGCTGTTTTTT. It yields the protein CASSLAQWSTGELFF.

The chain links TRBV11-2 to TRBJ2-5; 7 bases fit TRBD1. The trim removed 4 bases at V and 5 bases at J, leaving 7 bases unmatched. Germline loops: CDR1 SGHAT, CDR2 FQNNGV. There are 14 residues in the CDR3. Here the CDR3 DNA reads TGTGCCAGCAGCTCCCAGACAGGGATGGAGACCCAGTACTTC. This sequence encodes CASSSQTGMETQYF.

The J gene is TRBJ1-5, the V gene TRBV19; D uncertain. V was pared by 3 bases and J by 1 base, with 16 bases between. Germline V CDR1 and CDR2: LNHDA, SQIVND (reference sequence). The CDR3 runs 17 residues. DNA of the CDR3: TGTGCCAGTAGTATTAGAGGTCGGGGTCGGAGCAATCAGCCCCAGCATTTT. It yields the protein CASSIRGRGRSNQPQHF.

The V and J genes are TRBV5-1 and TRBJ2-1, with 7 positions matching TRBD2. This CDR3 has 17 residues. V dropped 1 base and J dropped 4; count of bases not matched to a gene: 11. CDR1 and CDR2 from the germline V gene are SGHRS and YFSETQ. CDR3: CASSLSLRGAGYNEQFF. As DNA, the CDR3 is TGCGCCAGCAGCTTGTCCTTAAGGGGAGCGGGATACAATGAGCAGTTCTTC.

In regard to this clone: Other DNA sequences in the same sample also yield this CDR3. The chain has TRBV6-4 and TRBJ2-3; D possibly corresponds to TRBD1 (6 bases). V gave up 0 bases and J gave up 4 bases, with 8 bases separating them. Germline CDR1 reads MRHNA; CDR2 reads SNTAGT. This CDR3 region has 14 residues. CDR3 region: CASSDSSGADTQYF. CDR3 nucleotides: TGTGCCAGCAGTGACTCGTCAGGGGCAGATACGCAGTATTTT.

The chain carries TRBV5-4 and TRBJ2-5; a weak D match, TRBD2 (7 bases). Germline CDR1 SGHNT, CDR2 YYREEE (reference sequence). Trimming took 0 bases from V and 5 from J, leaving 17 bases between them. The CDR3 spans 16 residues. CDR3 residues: CASSLEGGAQRETQYF. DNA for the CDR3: TGTGCCAGCAGCTTGGAGGGGGGGGCACAGAGGGAGACCCAGTACTTC.

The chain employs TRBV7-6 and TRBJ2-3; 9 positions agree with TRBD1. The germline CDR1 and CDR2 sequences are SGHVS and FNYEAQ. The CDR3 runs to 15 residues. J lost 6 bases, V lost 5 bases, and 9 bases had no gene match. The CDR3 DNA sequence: TGTGCCAGCAGCCATCAAGGACAGGGGATCGATACGCAGTATTTT. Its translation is CASSHQGQGIDTQYF.

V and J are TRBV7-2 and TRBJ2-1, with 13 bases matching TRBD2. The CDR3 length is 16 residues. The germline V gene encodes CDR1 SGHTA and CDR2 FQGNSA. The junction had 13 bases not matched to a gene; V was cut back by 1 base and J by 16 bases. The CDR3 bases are TGTGCCAGCAGCTTAGACTGGACTAGCGGGAGTCTTTTTTTCTTCTTC. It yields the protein CASSLDWTSGSLFFFF.

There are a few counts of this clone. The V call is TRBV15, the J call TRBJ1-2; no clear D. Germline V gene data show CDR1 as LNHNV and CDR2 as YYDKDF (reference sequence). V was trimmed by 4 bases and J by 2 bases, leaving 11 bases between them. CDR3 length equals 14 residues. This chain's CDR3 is CATSTLTGNYGYTF. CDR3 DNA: TGTGCCACCAGCACCCTGACGGGGAACTATGGCTACACCTTC.

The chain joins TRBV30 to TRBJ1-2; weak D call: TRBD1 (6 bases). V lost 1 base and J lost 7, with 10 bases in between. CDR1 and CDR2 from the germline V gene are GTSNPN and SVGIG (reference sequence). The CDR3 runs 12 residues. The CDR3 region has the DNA TGTGCCTGGAGTGCAGGGGCCGGTGGCTACACCTTC. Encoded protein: CAWSAGAGGYTF.

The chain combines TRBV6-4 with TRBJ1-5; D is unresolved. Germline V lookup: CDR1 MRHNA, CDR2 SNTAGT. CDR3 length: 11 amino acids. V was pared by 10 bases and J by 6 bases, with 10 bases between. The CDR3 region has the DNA TGTGCCACGTGGCGGGCTCAGCCCCAGCATTTT. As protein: CATWRAQPQHF.

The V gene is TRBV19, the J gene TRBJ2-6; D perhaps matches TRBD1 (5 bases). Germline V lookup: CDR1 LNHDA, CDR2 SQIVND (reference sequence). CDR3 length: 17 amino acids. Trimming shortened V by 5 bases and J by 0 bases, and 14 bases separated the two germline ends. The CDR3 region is CASSPRKGNSGANVLTF. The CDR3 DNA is TGTGCCAGTAGTCCCCGGAAGGGGAACTCTGGGGCCAACGTCCTGACTTTC.

In DNA, the CDR3 is TGTGCCAGCAGCTTGCCGATTCGGGCCTACAATGAGCAGTTCTTC. It translates to CASSLPIRAYNEQFF. This sequence joins TRBV5-8 and TRBJ2-1, with D unresolved. The CDR3 covers 15 residues. Trimming took off 1 base at V and 2 bases at J, with 10 bases between the two ends. Per the germline V gene, CDR1 is SGHTS and CDR2 is YDEGEE.